One and the same sample provided the 5 T cell receptor beta chains below, sequenced in a study of T cell clones after liver transplantation. Repertoires were generated with immunoSEQ multiplex PCR, while TCRdb's copy carries only in-frame clones and drops some. The profile shows more than 95,000 clones, 75% to 85% of them singletons. Material: CD4+ T cells from blood, obtained before liver transplant. These receptors all come from a human donor who received a liver transplant.

The chain uses TRBV7-9 and TRBJ2-4; D may be TRBD2 (6 bases). V was pared by 8 bases and J by 3 bases, with 14 bases between. The CDR3 is made up of 14 amino acids. Looked up from germline, CDR1 is SEHNR and CDR2 is FQNEAQ (reference sequence). CDR3 sequence: CASSPGVGKNIQYF. In DNA form, the CDR3 reads TGTGCCAGCTCTCCGGGGGTCGGCAAAAACATTCAGTACTTC.

The chain carries TRBV23-1 and TRBJ1-5; 7 positions agree with TRBD1. TRBV23-1 is labeled an ORF, and its function is uncertain. The CDR3 is 16 amino acids. With 1 base clipped from V and 1 base from J, the junction kept 4 bases outside the gene matches. The CDR3 nucleotides read TGCGCCAGCAGTCAATTGGGACAGCAAAGCAATCAGCCCCAGCATTTT. This sequence encodes CASSQLGQQSNQPQHF.

V is TRBV18 and J is TRBJ1-6; D is unresolved. Deletions cut 0 bases from V and 14 bases from J, with 11 bases between. This CDR3 has 13 amino acids. From germline, CDR1 is KGHSH and CDR2 LQKENI. CDR3 sequence reads: CASSPPGGAALHF. The DNA for the CDR3 is TGTGCCAGCTCACCACCAGGAGGTGCGGCCCTCCACTTT.

The CDR3 here is CASSPGHYGNTIYF. The CDR3 coding sequence is TGTGCCAGCAGCCCGGGACATTACGGAAACACCATATATTTT. V is TRBV14 and J is TRBJ1-3; weak D call: TRBD1 (6 bases). Germline-derived CDR1 and CDR2 are SGHDN and FVKESK. The CDR3 has 14 residues. The V end was cut by 4 bases, the J end by 4 bases, with 11 bases between.

The chain uses TRBV30 and TRBJ2-1; D gene unclear. V shed 2 bases and J shed 2 bases, with 13 bases lying between them. CDR1 is GTSNPN, CDR2 SVGIG, per germline (reference sequence). The CDR3 sequence is 15 residues long. In DNA, the CDR3 is TGTGCCTGGAGTTCAGGTCAACACACCTACAATGAGCAGTTCTTC. Translating it yields CAWSSGQHTYNEQFF. The full variable domain, its missing parts supplied by reference TRBV30 and TRBJ2-1, is SQTIHQWPATLVQPVGSPLSLECTVEGTSNPNLYWYRQAAGRGLQLLFYSVGIGQISSEVPQNLSASRPQDRQFILSSKKLLLSDSGFYLCAWSSGQHTYNEQFFGPGTRLTVL.